These 28 T cell receptor beta chains were all obtained from the same sample, sequenced in a study of T cell changes during pregnancy in multiple sclerosis. Sequencing used immunoSEQ multiplex PCR; TCRdb keeps in-frame clones, though not all of them. The table records roughly 41,000 clones, 90% to 95% of them present only once. The input for sequencing was CD8+ T cells from peripheral blood mononuclear cells, taken in the third trimester of pregnancy. Receptors originate from a female donor with multiple sclerosis, enrolled in a pregnancy study.

The V call is TRBV13, the J call TRBJ1-1; D perhaps matches TRBD1 (6 bases). The germline V and J ends were trimmed by 3 bases and 5 bases, with 19 bases remaining between them. There are 16 residues in the CDR3. Germline CDR1 PRHDT, CDR2 FYEKMQ (reference sequence). DNA of the CDR3: TGTGCCAGCAGCTTTCTTTATGGGGGGGCGGGTACTGAAGCTTTCTTT. The encoded protein is CASSFLYGGAGTEAFF.

V usage is TRBV18 and J usage is TRBJ1-5; 9 nucleotides line up with TRBD1. Germline CDR1 KGHSH, CDR2 LQKENI. This CDR3 contains 16 residues. Unmatched junction bases numbered 12, after V lost 5 bases and J lost 7 bases. In DNA, the CDR3 is TGTGCCAGCTCATCCACCAAAGGGACAGGGAACCAGCCCCAGCATTTT. Protein product: CASSSTKGTGNQPQHF.

J is TRBJ2-3 and V is TRBV9, with 8 bases identical to TRBD2. Germline V gene data show CDR1 as SGDLS and CDR2 as YYNGEE. The length of the CDR3 is 15 residues. V shed 0 bases and J 3 bases; nucleotides not matched to a gene: 3. CDR3 protein: CASSVELAATDTQYF. The DNA of the CDR3 is TGTGCCAGCAGCGTAGAACTAGCGGCGACAGATACGCAGTATTTT.

The V and J genes are TRBV19 and TRBJ2-5; 15 bases line up with TRBD2. The ends lost 3 bases at V and 2 bases at J; junction bases unmatched: 1. Germline loops: CDR1 LNHDA, CDR2 SQIVND (reference sequence). This CDR3 is 16 amino acids long. For the CDR3, the DNA is TGTGCCAGTAGTATGGGACTAGCGGGAGGACAAGAGACCCAGTACTTC. This gives the protein CASSMGLAGGQETQYF.

The rearrangement uses TRBV7-9 and TRBJ2-3; 8 nucleotides match TRBD2. J lost 3 bases, V lost 0 bases, and 2 bases had no gene match. The CDR3 spans 15 residues. Looked up from germline, CDR1 is SEHNR and CDR2 is FQNEAQ (reference sequence). The CDR3 loop is CASSLAAGGTDTQYF. CDR3 coding DNA: TGTGCCAGCAGCTTAGCTGCGGGGGGAACAGATACGCAGTATTTT.

The rearrangement links TRBV6-5 to TRBJ1-1; no clear D. The CDR3 sequence is 11 residues long. V was cut by 7 bases and J by 6 bases, with 9 bases left in between. The germline gives CDR1 MNHEY, CDR2 SVGAGI. CDR3: CASTVGAEAFF. CDR3 DNA sequence: TGTGCCAGCACCGTGGGAGCTGAAGCTTTCTTT.

This chain connects TRBV4-2 to TRBJ2-3; D might be TRBD2 (5 bases). Germline CDR1 reads LGHNA; CDR2 reads YNFKEQ. This CDR3 region has 15 residues. With 1 base removed from V and 2 bases from J, the gap between germline ends came to 10 bases. The CDR3 here is CASSQAPRDTDTQYF. The CDR3 DNA reads as TGTGCCAGCAGCCAAGCCCCTCGGGACACAGATACGCAGTATTTT.

This clone was found a few times. The chain combines TRBV5-4 with TRBJ2-1, with 10 positions matching TRBD1. Germline CDR1 SGHNT, CDR2 YYREEE (reference sequence). This CDR3 is 15 amino acids long. The J segment lost 6 bases and the V segment lost 3 bases, leaving 6 bases of the junction unmatched. CDR3 sequence: CASSSPGQGTNEQFF. CDR3 coding DNA: TGTGCCAGCAGCTCACCGGGACAGGGGACCAATGAGCAGTTCTTC.

This rearrangement joins TRBV19 to TRBJ2-2, with D perhaps TRBD2 (5 bases). Germline CDR1 is LNHDA and CDR2 is SQIVND (reference sequence). V was trimmed by 10 bases and J by 1 base, leaving 13 bases between them. The CDR3 runs 14 residues. The CDR3 sequence is CATGPEGNTGELFF. In DNA, the CDR3 is TGTGCCACCGGCCCCGAGGGGAACACCGGGGAGCTGTTTTTT.

This rearrangement joins TRBV4-1 to TRBJ2-7, with TRBD2 matching 7 bases. The ends lost 0 bases at V and 4 bases at J; junction bases unmatched: 6. The CDR3 loop spans 15 amino acids. The germline CDR1 and CDR2 sequences are MGHRA and YSYEKL. The CDR3 loop is CASSQDPPGGYEQYF. CDR3 coding DNA: TGCGCCAGCAGCCAAGATCCCCCGGGAGGTTACGAGCAGTACTTC.

A single count supports this clone. The chain uses TRBV4-2 and TRBJ2-5, with 12 bases fitting TRBD2. The CDR3 totals 15 residues. V lost 7 bases to trimming and J lost 3 bases; unmatched junction nucleotides: 6. In germline, CDR1 is LGHNA, CDR2 YNFKEQ. CDR3 bases: TGTGCCAGCACCACGACTAGCGGGAGTGAAGAGACCCAGTACTTC. Translating gives CASTTTSGSEETQYF.

This clone appeared a single time. The rearrangement links TRBV27 to TRBJ2-2; tentative D call: TRBD1 (5 bases). CDR3 length: 19 amino acids. Germline CDR1 reads MNHEY; CDR2 reads SMNVEV (reference sequence). V dropped 2 bases and J dropped 1 base, with 20 bases sitting between them. The CDR3 is CASSLHFQDIPQNTGELFF. In DNA, the CDR3 is TGTGCCAGCAGTTTACATTTTCAGGACATCCCCCAGAACACCGGGGAGCTGTTTTTT.

The chain joins TRBV15 to TRBJ1-4, with 12 bases aligning to TRBD1. Germline assignment: CDR1 LNHNV and CDR2 YYDKDF (reference sequence). The CDR3 totals 15 residues. Trimming cost V 5 bases and J 7 bases; bases outside gene matches: 5. The CDR3 nucleotides read TGTGCCACCAGCGATGGGACAGGGGGCAGTGAAAAACTGTTTTTT. Translation: CATSDGTGGSEKLFF.

A note on this clone: This sample includes further DNA sequences coding for the same CDR3. The chain couples TRBV9 to TRBJ2-3; D is unresolved. Germline assignment: CDR1 SGDLS and CDR2 YYNGEE. Trimming took 0 bases from V and 0 from J, leaving 5 bases between them. The CDR3 has 14 residues. The CDR3 loop reads CASSVGGSTDTQYF. CDR3 sequence (DNA): TGTGCCAGCAGCGTAGGAGGTAGCACAGATACGCAGTATTTT.

The rearrangement links TRBV19 to TRBJ1-2, with D maybe TRBD1 (6 bases). In germline, CDR1 is LNHDA, CDR2 SQIVND (reference sequence). This CDR3 spans 15 amino acids. V was trimmed by 0 bases and J by 2 bases, leaving 10 bases between them. CDR3 amino acids: CASSIEPGQNYGYTF. The CDR3 DNA sequence: TGTGCCAGTAGTATAGAGCCCGGACAGAACTATGGCTACACCTTC.

The rearrangement uses TRBV5-6 and TRBJ2-7, with 7 bases aligning to TRBD2. The CDR3 spans 12 residues. With V trimmed by 7 bases and J by 6 bases, 7 bases remained unmatched. The germline V gene encodes CDR1 SGHDT and CDR2 YYEEEE. The CDR3 loop is CASAAGAFEQYF. The CDR3 DNA reads TGTGCCAGCGCGGCGGGAGCCTTCGAGCAGTACTTC. Using reference TRBV5-6 and TRBJ2-7 for the parts outside the CDR3, the full variable domain is DAGVTQSPTHLIKTRGQQVTLRCSPKSGHDTVSWYQQALGQGPQFIFQYYEEEERQRGNFPDRFSGHQFPNYSSELNVNALLLGDSALYLCASAAGAFEQYFGPGTRLTVT.

This clone was seen more than once but under ten times. The chain has TRBV27 and TRBJ1-5; D not resolved. The CDR3 runs to 15 residues. Germline V gene lookup returns CDR1 MNHEY and CDR2 SMNVEV (reference sequence). Between the trimmed V and J ends, which lost 2 bases and 2 bases, there was a span of 10 bases. The CDR3 nucleotides are TGTGCCAGCAGTTTAGGCAAGGGAGGCAATCAGCCCCAGCATTTT. This encodes CASSLGKGGNQPQHF.

This rearrangement joins TRBV10-3 to TRBJ2-3; 10 nucleotides agree with TRBD2. The V gene end was trimmed by 0 bases and the J gene end by 5 bases; junction bases not matched to a gene: 11. CDR3 length equals 18 residues. Germline loops: CDR1 ENHRY, CDR2 SYGVKD. DNA of the CDR3: TGTGCCATCAGTGAGTCAGGGGCTAGCGGGAGATATGTAGATACGCAGTATTTT. Translated: CAISESGASGRYVDTQYF.

This chain connects TRBV6-5 to TRBJ2-5; 8 nucleotides align to TRBD2. The CDR3 contains 16 residues. J was trimmed by 5 bases and V by 4 bases; bases with no gene match: 12. Germline V gene lookup returns CDR1 MNHEY and CDR2 SVGAGI. The CDR3 sequence is CASSFAREGLGETQYF. CDR3 coding DNA: TGTGCCAGCAGTTTCGCCCGAGAGGGACTAGGTGAGACCCAGTACTTC.

The chain joins TRBV5-5 to TRBJ1-1; weak D call: TRBD1 (5 bases). V was trimmed by 1 base and J by 5 bases, leaving 9 bases between them. The CDR3 runs 13 residues. The germline CDR1 and CDR2 sequences are SGHKS and YYEKEE (reference sequence). CDR3 coding DNA: TGTGCCAGCAGCTTGCTTGGGGGGACTGAAGCTTTCTTT. The encoded protein is CASSLLGGTEAFF. The complete variable domain, with remaining parts taken from reference TRBV5-5 and TRBJ1-1, reads DAGVTQSPTHLIKTRGQQVTLRCSPISGHKSVSWYQQVLGQGPQFIFQYYEKEERGRGNFPDRFSARQFPNYSSELNVNALLLGDSALYLCASSLLGGTEAFFGQGTRLTVV.

The gene calls are TRBV5-1 and TRBJ1-1, with D unresolved. Germline CDR1 and CDR2: SGHRS and YFSETQ. The CDR3 spans 14 residues. Trimming cost V 3 bases and J 1 base, with 10 bases left between them. The DNA of the CDR3 is TGCGCCAGCAGCTCTATCGGTCAGAACACTGAAGCTTTCTTT. Translated: CASSSIGQNTEAFF.

V usage is TRBV6-6 and J usage is TRBJ1-3; D is ambiguous. CDR3 size: 12 residues. Germline assignment: CDR1 MNHNY and CDR2 SVGAGI (reference sequence). V lost 2 bases to trimming and J lost 7 bases, with 6 bases between them. CDR3 bases: TGTGCCAGCAGTTACCTCCGGAACACCATATATTTT. Its protein is CASSYLRNTIYF.

The chain uses TRBV25-1 and TRBJ2-3; tentatively, D is TRBD2 (5 bases). Deletions cut 1 base from V and 4 bases from J, with 12 bases between. Germline CDR1 MGHDK, CDR2 SYGVNS. This CDR3 region has 15 residues. CDR3 sequence (DNA): TGTGCCAGCAGTGAATTACTAGATCTTTCAGATACGCAGTATTTT. Its protein product is CASSELLDLSDTQYF.

V usage is TRBV9 and J usage is TRBJ2-1; 8 bases align to TRBD1. In germline, CDR1 is SGDLS, CDR2 YYNGEE. V lost 0 bases and J lost 0; bases outside the gene matches: 2. CDR3 length: 16 amino acids. CDR3 DNA: TGTGCCAGCAGCGTAGGGACAGGGAGCTCCTACAATGAGCAGTTCTTC. Translated: CASSVGTGSSYNEQFF.

This clone was detected only once. This rearrangement joins TRBV25-1 to TRBJ2-3; 7 bases match TRBD2. The CDR3 consists of 18 residues. Germline V lookup: CDR1 MGHDK, CDR2 SYGVNS. Losses at the gene ends were 4 bases for V and 2 bases for J; bases not matched to a gene: 15. CDR3 residues: CASSGRGPPSGPTDTQYF. The CDR3 nucleotides are TGTGCCAGCAGTGGGAGGGGCCCCCCTAGCGGCCCCACAGATACGCAGTATTTT.

The chain has TRBV2 and TRBJ1-5; D is undetermined. Per germline, CDR1 SNHLY and CDR2 FYNNEI. This CDR3 has 14 residues. Trimming removed 7 bases from V and 0 bases from J, with 10 bases in between. The CDR3 sequence: CASNPGYSNQPQHF. The CDR3 coding sequence is TGTGCCAGCAATCCGGGTTATAGCAATCAGCCCCAGCATTTT. Drawing the rest from reference TRBV2 and TRBJ1-5, the complete variable domain is EPEVTQTPSHQVTQMGQEVILRCVPISNHLYFYWYRQILGQKVEFLVSFYNNEISEKSEIFDDQFSVERPDGSNFTLKIRSTKLEDSAMYFCASNPGYSNQPQHFGDGTRLSIL.

This clone was picked up a small number of times. The CDR3 loop reads CASSQSTGNTEAFF. The DNA for the CDR3 is TGTGCCAGCAGCCAGTCTACAGGGAACACTGAAGCTTTCTTT. The chain is built from TRBV16 and TRBJ1-1; possible D gene TRBD1, 5 bases. CDR3 size: 14 residues. Trimming pared 3 bases from V and 1 base from J, leaving 9 bases between. CDR1 is KGHSY, CDR2 FQNENV, per germline.

The V and J genes are TRBV2 and TRBJ2-3; D may be TRBD2 (5 bases). V shed 1 base and J shed 1 base, with 12 bases lying between them. CDR1 and CDR2 (germline): SNHLY, FYNNEI. The CDR3 contains 16 residues. The CDR3 loop is CASSEVGLRGTDTQYF. The CDR3 nucleotides read TGTGCCAGCAGTGAAGTCGGACTCCGGGGCACAGATACGCAGTATTTT. Full variable domain (missing parts from reference TRBV2 and TRBJ2-3): EPEVTQTPSHQVTQMGQEVILRCVPISNHLYFYWYRQILGQKVEFLVSFYNNEISEKSEIFDDQFSVERPDGSNFTLKIRSTKLEDSAMYFCASSEVGLRGTDTQYFGPGTRLTVL.